The 10 T cell receptor beta chains listed next were all sequenced from one sample in a study of T cells in women clearing cervical HPV infection. Clones were read by immunoSEQ multiplex PCR, and TCRdb kept only the in-frame ones, dropping some. The data include about 31,000 clones; the top ten clones carry about 4.5%. The sample consisted of blood buffy coat. The receptors originated from a woman between 18 and 69 years old with a cervical HPV16 infection that either progressed to CIN3+ or cleared (not recorded which).

As concerns this clone: Sequencing ends 3 residues short of the CDR3 end; the germline J gene provides the rest. V is TRBV6-2 or TRBV6-3 and J is TRBJ2-1, with D maybe TRBD2 (5 bases). Trimming took off 5 bases at V and 0 bases at J, with 17 bases between the two ends. This CDR3 spans 17 amino acids. Germline CDR1 MNHEY, CDR2 SVGEGT. CDR3 DNA (partial): TGTGCCAGCAGTCGCCCGAGGGCCCTGAGCTCCTACAATGAG. Amino acids: CASSRPRALSSYNE. The whole CDR3 sequence is CASSRPRALSSYNEQFF.

On this clone: The read ends 3 residues before the CDR3 terminus; that terminus is restored from the germline J gene. The chain combines TRBV20-1 with TRBJ2-1; 10 bases agree with TRBD2. The CDR3 extends over 14 amino acids. From germline, CDR1 is DFQATT and CDR2 SNEGSKA (reference sequence). V lost 3 bases to trimming and J lost 4 bases; unmatched junction nucleotides: 3. CDR3 in amino acids: CSASMTSGYNEQFF. The sequenced CDR3 bases are TGCAGTGCTAGTATGACTAGCGGGTACAATGAG.

On this clone itself: The read terminates 3 residues before the CDR3 end, so the remaining end is supplied by the germline J gene. This chain links TRBV19 with TRBJ1-1; a possible D gene is TRBD1 (5 bases). The CDR3 spans 13 residues. Germline assignment: CDR1 LNHDA and CDR2 SQIVND (reference sequence). V was cut by 6 bases and J by 1 base, with 9 bases left in between. The CDR3 bases that were read are TGTGCCAGTAGCGACAGCCCGAACACTGAA. It is translated as CASSDSPNTE. The whole CDR3 region reads CASSDSPNTEAFF.

In the case of this clone: The missing CDR3 end, 3 residues past where the read stops, is filled in from the germline J gene. The genes are TRBV30 and TRBJ2-2; TRBD1 is a possible D gene (7 bases). Germline loops: CDR1 GTSNPN, CDR2 SVGIG (reference sequence). The CDR3 runs to 15 residues. The sequenced part of the CDR3 DNA is TGTGCCTGGACCCGACACCGACAGGGAGGAGAAAAG. Translating gives CAWTRHRQGGEK. The CDR3 as a whole reads CAWTRHRQGGEKLFF.

As concerns this clone: The CDR3 end lies 3 residues beyond the end of the read and is filled in from the germline J gene. This CDR3 is also generated by other DNA sequences in the sample. V and J are TRBV18 and TRBJ1-3; 11 nucleotides agree with TRBD1. The CDR3 is 16 amino acids. Trimming removed 3 bases from V and 2 bases from J; junction bases left unmatched: 3. Germline V gene lookup returns CDR1 KGHSH and CDR2 LQKENI. CDR3 sequence reads: CASSPGQGVTGNTIYF. The part of the CDR3 DNA that was read is TGTGCCAGCTCACCGGGACAGGGGGTTACTGGAAACACC.

For this clone: The read finishes 3 residues shy of the CDR3 end, and the germline J gene is used to complete it. V and J are TRBV19 and TRBJ2-5; tentative D call: TRBD2 (6 bases). This CDR3 comprises 16 residues. Germline CDR1 LNHDA, CDR2 SQIVND (reference sequence). V lost 0 bases and J lost 4, with 15 bases in between. CDR3 amino acids: CASSIDGNGGGETQYF. The sequenced CDR3 bases are TGTGCCAGTAGTATAGATGGGAACGGGGGAGGAGAGACC. Full variable domain (outside the CDR3, taken from reference TRBV19 and TRBJ2-5): DGGITQSPKYLFRKEGQNVTLSCEQNLNHDAMYWYRQDPGQGLRLIYYSQIVNDFQKGDIAEGYSVSREKKESFPLTVTSAQKNPTAFYLCASSIDGNGGGETQYFGPGTRLLVL.

On this clone: Read data end 3 residues before the CDR3 end; the end is taken from the germline J gene. J is TRBJ1-4 and V is TRBV6-1, with a weak D call TRBD1 (6 bases). CDR1 and CDR2 (germline): MNHNS, SASEGT. V lost 4 bases and J 8 bases, leaving 14 bases between the germline ends. The CDR3 extends over 14 amino acids. CDR3 DNA (partial): TGTGCCAGCAGTGCCACAGGGTGGGAAGAAAAA. Encoded protein: CASSATGWEEK. The complete CDR3 reads CASSATGWEEKLFF.

The CDR3 DNA, read in part, is TGTGCCAGCAGCCCCGGAGCGTCCCCGGGCTATGGC. It specifies CASSPGASPGYG. In full, the CDR3 is CASSPGASPGYGYTF. This chain joins TRBV16 and TRBJ1-2; D gene unclear. The read finishes 3 residues shy of the CDR3 end, and the germline J gene is used to complete it. CDR3 size: 15 residues. The V gene's germline CDR1 is KGHSY and CDR2 FQNENV. Between the trimmed V and J ends, which lost 4 bases and 4 bases, there was a span of 16 bases. The full variable domain, completed using reference TRBV16 and TRBJ1-2, is GEEVAQTPKHLVRGEGQKAKLYCAPIKGHSYVFWYQQVLKNEFKFLISFQNENVFDETGMPKERFSAKCLPNSPCSLEIQATKLEDSAVYFCASSPGASPGYGYTFGSGTRLTVV.

Turning to this clone: Read coverage stops 3 residues before the CDR3 terminus; the germline J gene supplies the remainder. The genes are TRBV20-1 and TRBJ1-1; D remains unclear. CDR1 DFQATT and CDR2 SNEGSKA come from the germline V gene (reference sequence). V shed 6 bases and J shed 4 bases, with 15 bases lying between them. This CDR3 has 13 amino acids. CDR3 protein: CSAWTAWGTEAFF. The DNA read from the CDR3 is TGCAGTGCCTGGACTGCATGGGGCACTGAA.

Comment on this clone: The sequence runs out 3 residues before the end of the CDR3; the remainder is reconstructed from the germline J gene. The chain carries TRBV29-1 and TRBJ1-1; the match to TRBD1 covers 10 bases. Trimming removed 6 bases from V and 4 bases from J; junction bases left unmatched: 11. The CDR3 contains 15 residues. Per the germline V gene, CDR1 is SQVTM and CDR2 is ANQGSEA. The CDR3 bases that were read are TGCAGCGTCCCTGGGACAGGGGACGGGACCACTGAA. It codes for CSVPGTGDGTTE. The complete CDR3 protein is CSVPGTGDGTTEAFF.